One sample yielded the 13 T cell receptor beta chains listed below, sequenced in a study of regulatory T cells in long-lasting Graves disease. The time point: persistent/refractory GD, antithyroid drugs over 5 years with positive TRAb. Making the TCR library involved RNA that had been extracted from PBMCs. HTBI primers from iRepertoire and Arm-PCR of CDR3 regions yielded the TCR beta libraries. TCRdb reprocessed the multiplex PCR reads with MiXCR, giving one entry per CDR3 protein. The table shows 650,000 to 700,000 distinct CDR3 sequences, with 30% occurring only once. Sequencing used peripheral blood mononuclear cells (PBMCs), obtained when the disease was refractory, from a patient treated with antithyroid drugs. All receptors derive from a female donor with Graves disease.

About this clonotype: Compared with germline, one end of the junction differs, possibly owing to a read error. This chain uses TRBV7-7 with TRBJ2-2, with D perhaps matching TRBD2 (6 bases). CDR1 and CDR2 from the germline V gene are SSHAT and FNYEAQ (reference sequence). The CDR3 runs 13 residues. Written as DNA, the CDR3 is TGTGCCAGCAGCTTAGGCTGGACCGGGGGGCTGTTTTTT. Translation gives CASSLGWTGGLFF. The variable domain in full, completed from reference TRBV7-7 and TRBJ2-2, reads GAGVSQSPRYKVTKRGQDVTLRCDPISSHATLYWYQQALGQGPEFLTYFNYEAQPDKSGLPSDRFSAERPEGSISTLTIQRTEQRDSAMYRCASSLGWTGGLFFGEGSRLTVL.

This chain's CDR3 is CSARNRGNTEAFF. CDR3 DNA: TGCAGTGCTCGTAACAGGGGAAACACTGAAGCTTTCTTT. V usage is TRBV20-1 and J usage is TRBJ1-1, with 7 bases aligning to TRBD1. The trim removed 5 bases at V and 2 bases at J, leaving 5 bases unmatched. Germline V gene sequence: CDR1 DFQATT, CDR2 SNEGSKA (reference sequence). The CDR3 spans 13 residues.

The chain recombines TRBV6-1 with TRBJ1-1, with D possibly being TRBD1 (5 bases). V shed 6 bases and J shed 1 base, with 15 bases lying between them. CDR3 length equals 15 residues. The germline CDR1 and CDR2 sequences are MNHNS and SASEGT. The CDR3 DNA reads as TGTGCCAGCAGGGCTCGTGAGGGGAGGAACACTGAAGCTTTCTTT. Protein sequence: CASRAREGRNTEAFF.

CDR3 in amino acids: CSVEWDYEQYF. Written as DNA, the CDR3 is TGCAGCGTTGAGTGGGACTACGAGCAGTACTTC. V is TRBV29-1 and J is TRBJ2-7; D remains ambiguous. In germline, CDR1 is SQVTM, CDR2 ANQGSEA. The V end lost 3 bases, the J end lost 3 bases, and 6 bases lay between the germline ends. The CDR3 length is 11 residues.

There are a few counts of this clonotype. This chain uses TRBV19 with TRBJ1-2; weak D call: TRBD1 (6 bases). The CDR3 contains 14 residues. CDR1 and CDR2 from the germline V gene are LNHDA and SQIVND (reference sequence). V gave up 9 bases and J gave up 4 bases, with 18 bases separating them. For the CDR3, the DNA is TGTGCCAGCAGCATCAGGGGAGACGGCTATGGCTACACCTTC. Protein product: CASSIRGDGYGYTF.

This clonotype was seen more than once but under ten times. The chain employs TRBV6-1 and TRBJ2-5; a weak D match, TRBD2 (5 bases). The CDR3 covers 13 residues. Germline CDR1 is MNHNS and CDR2 is SASEGT. Trimming shortened V by 4 bases and J by 7 bases, and 13 bases separated the two germline ends. The CDR3 reads CASSGLNGGTQYF. The CDR3 coding sequence is TGTGCCAGCAGTGGACTTAATGGAGGGACCCAGTACTTC.

This chain connects TRBV6-5 to TRBJ1-2, with D possibly matching TRBD1 (5 bases). Trimming removed 0 bases from V and 2 bases from J, with 7 bases in between. Germline V lookup: CDR1 MNHEY, CDR2 SVGAGI. The CDR3 has 14 amino acids. The CDR3 nucleotides read TGTGCCAGCAGTTACTCGGGACCAAACTATGGCTACACCTTC. Residues: CASSYSGPNYGYTF.

This chain joins TRBV27 and TRBJ1-1; D is possibly TRBD1 (6 bases). This CDR3 has 18 amino acids. The ends were cut back, 7 bases at V and 0 bases at J, with 24 bases in the middle. Per the germline V gene, CDR1 is MNHEY and CDR2 is SMNVEV (reference sequence). The CDR3 is CASTTTRRGVRMNTEAFF. The CDR3 nucleotides are TGTGCCAGCACCACAACCCGGAGGGGGGTGAGAATGAACACTGAAGCTTTCTTT.

A remark on this clonotype: One end of the junction fails to match germline, which may point to a read error. V is TRBV6-5 and J is TRBJ1-1; D remains ambiguous. The germline V gene has CDR1 MNHEY and CDR2 SVGAGI. This CDR3 region has 16 residues. CDR3 DNA sequence: TGTGTCAGCAGTTACTCTTCGGGGTACATGAACACTGAAGCTTTCTTT. It encodes CVSSYSSGYMNTEAFF.

This chain connects TRBV7-9 to TRBJ1-4, with a tentative D call TRBD1 (5 bases). The CDR3 totals 16 residues. Germline V lookup: CDR1 SEHNR, CDR2 FQNEAQ (reference sequence). Trimming cost V 5 bases and J 7 bases, with 20 bases left between them. The chain's CDR3 is CASSTGLTASLEKLFF. CDR3 nucleotides: TGTGCCAGCAGCACGGGACTAACCGCGAGTCTTGAAAAACTGTTTTTT.

The chain has TRBV5-4 and TRBJ1-4, with 10 positions matching TRBD1. Trimming at V came to 4 bases and at J to 0 bases, leaving 6 bases not matched to a gene. Germline lookup yields CDR1 SGHNT and CDR2 YYREEE (reference sequence). The CDR3 is 17 residues long. This CDR3 reads CASSPGTGAPTNEKLFF. CDR3 sequence (DNA): TGTGCCAGCAGCCCCGGGACAGGGGCCCCAACTAATGAAAAACTGTTTTTT.

The genes are TRBV10-2 and TRBJ2-5; D gene ambiguous. With 3 bases removed from V and 2 bases from J, the gap between germline ends came to 4 bases. The CDR3 has 12 amino acids. Germline-derived CDR1 and CDR2 are WSHSY and SAAADI. CDR3 residues: CASSDIQETQYF. The CDR3 DNA reads TGCGCCAGCAGTGACATTCAAGAGACCCAGTACTTC.

The table lists this clonotype with a few counts. This chain uses TRBV29-1 with TRBJ1-5, with TRBD1 identical over 7 bases. This CDR3 has 12 amino acids. Germline V gene sequence: CDR1 SQVTM, CDR2 ANQGSEA. Trimming removed 7 bases from V and 6 bases from J; junction bases left unmatched: 6. The CDR3 DNA sequence: TGCAGCGCCTCGACAGGGAGTCAGCCCCAGCATTTT. It codes for CSASTGSQPQHF.